The source of this TCR beta chain is a study of identical twins. TCRdb independently ran MiXCR on the 5' RACE reads; one entry per CDR3 protein. The table lists roughly 630,000 distinct CDR3 sequences, roughly 6.6% of them singletons. J was trimmed by 0 bases and V by 3 bases; bases with no gene match: 3. The germline gives CDR1 ENHRY, CDR2 SYGVKD. There are 17 residues in the CDR3. The same data also went into a second study, on yellow fever vaccine responses in identical twins.

The sequence derives from a woman between 18 and 29 years old in good health. The sequenced material came from PBMCs. The chain joins TRBV10-3 to TRBJ2-1; 12 bases align to TRBD2. DNA for the CDR3: TGTGCCATCAGTGACGGACTAGCGGGGAGCTCCTACAATGAGCAGTTCTTC. This codes for CAISDGLAGSSYNEQFF.